The following is a T cell receptor beta chain sequence with its context. The data were obtained in a study of radiotherapy plus CTLA-4 blockade in lung cancer. Repertoires were generated with immunoSEQ multiplex PCR, while TCRdb's copy carries only in-frame clones and drops some. Seen here are about 88,000 clones, around 72% observed once, and the top ten hold over 12%. Patients had chemo-refractory metastatic non-small-cell lung cancer and received focal radiation plus CTLA-4 blockade that used ipilimumab. CDR3 length: 15 residues. Germline V CDR1 and CDR2: MDHEN, SYDVKM. V shed 6 bases and J 2 bases; nucleotides not matched to a gene: 8.

This chain links TRBV28 with TRBJ2-7; 9 nucleotides agree with TRBD2. This TCR was recovered from a human donor with non-small cell lung cancer that progressed on radiotherapy plus ipilimumab. This material consisted of peripheral blood, taken from a patient treated with radiotherapy plus ipilimumab. CDR3 loop: CASSSIGTSPYEQYF. The CDR3 nucleotides are TGTGCCAGCAGCTCCATCGGGACTAGCCCCTACGAGCAGTACTTC.